These 7 T cell receptor beta chains originate from one sample sequenced in a study of tumor-infiltrating lymphocytes in primary liver carcinoma. The authors made TCR beta cDNA from roughly 480 ng total RNA with a constant-region primer. Construction of TCR beta libraries relied on three successive nested multiplex PCR rounds employing slightly modified ARM-PCR. Each of the first two PCR rounds ran nine to ten cycles with TRBV1-TRBV30 forward and C-beta reverse primers. TCRdb reanalysed the multiplex PCR reads using MiXCR and keeps one entry per CDR3 protein. The data show hundreds of thousands of distinct CDR3 sequences, roughly two thirds seen once. Both blood RNA, taken from unsorted whole blood, and germline DNA were extracted. The sequenced sample consisted of peripheral blood. These receptors were obtained from a man in his forties with primary liver carcinoma and hepatitis B virus infection.

V is TRBV7-9 and J is TRBJ1-1; TRBD1 is a possible D gene (6 bases). Trimming pared 5 bases from V and 5 bases from J, leaving 18 bases between. This CDR3 comprises 15 residues. CDR1 SEHNR and CDR2 FQNEAQ come from the germline V gene (reference sequence). The CDR3 protein is CASSDTGGGATEAFF. CDR3 DNA sequence: TGTGCCAGCAGCGATACCGGAGGGGGGGCGACTGAAGCTTTCTTT.

As regards this clonotype: With a much larger clone just one base away, this may be a read error. The chain joins TRBV6-1 to TRBJ2-7; D may be TRBD2 (5 bases). Per the germline V gene, CDR1 is MNHNS and CDR2 is SASEGT. The CDR3 loop spans 14 amino acids. CDR3 region: CAISEVGVSYEQYF. CDR3 nucleotide sequence: TGTGCCATCAGTGAAGTCGGGGTTTCCTACGAGCAGTACTTC.

This clonotype was observed many times. V and J are TRBV6-5 and TRBJ2-5; 12 bases match TRBD2. The CDR3 spans 15 residues. Germline trimming cut 7 bases from V and 4 bases from J; bases unmatched to any gene: 7. Germline CDR1 is MNHEY and CDR2 is SVGAGI. In DNA, the CDR3 is TGTGCCAGCATCCAGACTAGCGGGAGAGGAGAGACCCAGTACTTC. Protein: CASIQTSGRGETQYF.

In the case of this clonotype: The junction departs from the called germline gene at one end, perhaps through a read error. The CDR3 loop reads CASSVEGRYNEQFF. DNA of the CDR3: TGTGCCAGCAGCGTAGAGGGGCGCTACAATGAGCAGTTCTTC. The chain uses TRBV11-2 and TRBJ2-1, with D perhaps TRBD1 or TRBD2 (5 bases each). Germline V gene sequence: CDR1 SGHAT, CDR2 FQNNGV. The CDR3 has 14 amino acids.

This clonotype was recorded many times. The chain carries TRBV29-1 and TRBJ1-1; D is unclear. Germline CDR1 SQVTM, CDR2 ANQGSEA. The CDR3 extends over 13 amino acids. The V and J ends lost 6 bases and 1 base respectively, with 12 bases between them. The CDR3 is CSVIVRRNTEAFF. In nucleotides, the CDR3 is TGCAGCGTAATCGTCCGGAGGAACACTGAAGCTTTCTTT.

As for this clonotype: One end of the junction is discordant with germline, which a read error may explain. J is TRBJ2-1 and V is TRBV7-8; 9 bases align to TRBD2. The CDR3 is 15 amino acids. Germline values: CDR1 SGHVS, CDR2 FQNEAQ. For the CDR3, the DNA is TGTGCCAACAGCTTAGAATCACTAGCGGGCCCTGAGCAGTTCTTC. Translating gives CANSLESLAGPEQFF. The full variable domain, completed using reference TRBV7-8 and TRBJ2-1, is GAGVSQSPRYKVAKRGQDVALRCDPISGHVSLFWYQQALGQGPEFLTYFQNEAQLDKSGLPSDRFFAERPEGSVSTLKIQRTQQEDSAVYLCANSLESLAGPEQFFGPGTRLTVL.

The V call is TRBV12-3 or TRBV12-4, the J call TRBJ2-7, with 7 bases that match TRBD2. This CDR3 is 16 amino acids long. V trimming: 5 bases; J trimming: 3 bases; junction bases outside the gene matches: 13. CDR3 nucleotide sequence: TGTGCCAGCAGTAGGGGTCTAGCGGTACCTTTCTACGAGCAGTACTTC. Protein product: CASSRGLAVPFYEQYF.